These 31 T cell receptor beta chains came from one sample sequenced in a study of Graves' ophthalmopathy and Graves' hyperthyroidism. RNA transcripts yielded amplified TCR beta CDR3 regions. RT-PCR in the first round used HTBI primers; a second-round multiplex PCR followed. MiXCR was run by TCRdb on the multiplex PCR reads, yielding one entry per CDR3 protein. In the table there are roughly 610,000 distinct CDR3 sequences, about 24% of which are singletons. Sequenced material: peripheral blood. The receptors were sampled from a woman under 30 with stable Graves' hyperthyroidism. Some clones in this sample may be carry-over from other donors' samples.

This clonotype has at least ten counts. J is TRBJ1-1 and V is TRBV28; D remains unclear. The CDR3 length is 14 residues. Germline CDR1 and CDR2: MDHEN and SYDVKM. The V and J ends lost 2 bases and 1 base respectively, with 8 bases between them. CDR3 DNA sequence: TGTGCCAGCAGTTTAGGGAGGCAGAACACTGAAGCTTTCTTT. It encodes CASSLGRQNTEAFF.

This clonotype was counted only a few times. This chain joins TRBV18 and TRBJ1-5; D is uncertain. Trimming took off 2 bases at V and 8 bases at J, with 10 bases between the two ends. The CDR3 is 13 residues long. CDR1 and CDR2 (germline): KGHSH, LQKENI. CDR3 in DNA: TGTGCCAGCTCACCAACTCAAAGGGAGCCCCAGCATTTT. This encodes CASSPTQREPQHF.

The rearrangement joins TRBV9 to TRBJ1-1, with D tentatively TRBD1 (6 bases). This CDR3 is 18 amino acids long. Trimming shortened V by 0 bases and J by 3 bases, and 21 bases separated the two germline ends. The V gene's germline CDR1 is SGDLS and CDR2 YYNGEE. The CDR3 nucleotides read TGTGCCAGCAGCGTAGCTACGGGGGGCGGCGTGGGTTACACTGAAGCTTTCTTT. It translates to CASSVATGGGVGYTEAFF.

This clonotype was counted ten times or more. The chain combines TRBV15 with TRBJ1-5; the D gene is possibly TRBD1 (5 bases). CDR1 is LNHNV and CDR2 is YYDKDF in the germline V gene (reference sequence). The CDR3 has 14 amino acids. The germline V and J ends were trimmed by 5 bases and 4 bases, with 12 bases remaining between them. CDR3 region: CATSPRGGNQPQHF. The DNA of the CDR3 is TGTGCCACCAGCCCCCGGGGGGGGAATCAGCCCCAGCATTTT.

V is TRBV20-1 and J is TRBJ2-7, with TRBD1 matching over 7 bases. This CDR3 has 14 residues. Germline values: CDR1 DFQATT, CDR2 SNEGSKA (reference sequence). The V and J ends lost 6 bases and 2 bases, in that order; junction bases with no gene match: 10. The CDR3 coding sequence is TGCAGTGCCCATACAGGGGAAGGTACCTACGAGCAGTACTTC. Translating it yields CSAHTGEGTYEQYF.

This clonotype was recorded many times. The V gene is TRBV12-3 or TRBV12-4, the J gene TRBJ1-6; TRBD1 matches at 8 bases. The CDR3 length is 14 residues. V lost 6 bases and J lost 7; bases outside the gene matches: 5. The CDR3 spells CASRSGTGNSPLHF. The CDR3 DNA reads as TGTGCCAGCAGGTCCGGGACAGGAAATTCACCCCTCCACTTT.

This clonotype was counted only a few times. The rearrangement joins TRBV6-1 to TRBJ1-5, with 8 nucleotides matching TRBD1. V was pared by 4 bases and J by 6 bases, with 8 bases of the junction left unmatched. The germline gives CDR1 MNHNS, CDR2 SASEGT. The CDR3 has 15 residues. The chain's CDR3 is CASSGTGTGSQPQHF. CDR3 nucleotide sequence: TGTGCCAGCAGTGGGACAGGGACTGGGAGTCAGCCCCAGCATTTT.

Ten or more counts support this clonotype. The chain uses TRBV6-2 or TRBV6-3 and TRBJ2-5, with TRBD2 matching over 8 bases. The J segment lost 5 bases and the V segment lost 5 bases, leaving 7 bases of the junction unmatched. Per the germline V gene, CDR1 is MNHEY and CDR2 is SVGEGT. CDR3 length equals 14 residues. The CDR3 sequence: CASSPGGGPETQYF. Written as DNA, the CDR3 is TGTGCCAGCAGTCCCGGGGGGGGGCCTGAGACCCAGTACTTC.

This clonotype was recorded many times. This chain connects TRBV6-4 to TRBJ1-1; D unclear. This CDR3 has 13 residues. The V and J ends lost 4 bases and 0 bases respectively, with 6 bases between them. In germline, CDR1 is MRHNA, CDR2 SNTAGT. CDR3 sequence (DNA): TGTGCCAGCAGTGTGGAATTGAACACTGAAGCTTTCTTT. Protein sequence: CASSVELNTEAFF.

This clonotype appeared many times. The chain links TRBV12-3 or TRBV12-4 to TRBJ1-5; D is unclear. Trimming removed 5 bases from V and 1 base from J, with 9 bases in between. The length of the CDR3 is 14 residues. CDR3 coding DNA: TGTGCCAGCAGTCCTTGGTCCAGCAATCAGCCCCAGCATTTT. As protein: CASSPWSSNQPQHF.

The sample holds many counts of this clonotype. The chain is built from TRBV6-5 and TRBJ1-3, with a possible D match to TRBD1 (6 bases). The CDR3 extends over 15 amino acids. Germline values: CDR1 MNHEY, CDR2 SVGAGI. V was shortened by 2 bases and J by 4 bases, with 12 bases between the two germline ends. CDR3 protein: CASSYAAGEGNTIYF. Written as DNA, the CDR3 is TGTGCCAGCAGTTACGCCGCAGGGGAAGGAAACACCATATATTTT.

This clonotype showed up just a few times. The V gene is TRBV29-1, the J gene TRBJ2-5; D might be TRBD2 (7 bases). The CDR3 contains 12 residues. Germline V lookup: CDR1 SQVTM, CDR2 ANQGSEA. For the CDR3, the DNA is TGCAGTGGAGGGGGGGGGCAAGAGACCCAGTACTTC. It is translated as CSGGGGQETQYF. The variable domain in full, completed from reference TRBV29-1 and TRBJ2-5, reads SAVISQKPSRDICQRGTSLTIQCQVDSQVTMMFWYRQQPGQSLTLIATANQGSEATYESGFVIDKFPISRPNLTFSTLTVSNMSPEDSSIYLCSGGGGQETQYFGPGTRLLVL.

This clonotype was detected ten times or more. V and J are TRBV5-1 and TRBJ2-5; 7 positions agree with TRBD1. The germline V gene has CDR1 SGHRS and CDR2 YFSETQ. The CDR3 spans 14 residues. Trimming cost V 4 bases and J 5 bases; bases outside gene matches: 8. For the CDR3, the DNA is TGCGCCAGCAGCACCAACAGGGGCGAGGAGACCCAGTACTTC. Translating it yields CASSTNRGEETQYF.

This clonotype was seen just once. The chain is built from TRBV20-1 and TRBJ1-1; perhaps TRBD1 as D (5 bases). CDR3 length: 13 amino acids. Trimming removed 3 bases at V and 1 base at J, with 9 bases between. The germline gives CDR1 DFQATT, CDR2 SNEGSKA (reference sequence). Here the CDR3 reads CSASDRWNTEAFF. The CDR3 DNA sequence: TGCAGTGCTAGTGACAGATGGAACACTGAAGCTTTCTTT.

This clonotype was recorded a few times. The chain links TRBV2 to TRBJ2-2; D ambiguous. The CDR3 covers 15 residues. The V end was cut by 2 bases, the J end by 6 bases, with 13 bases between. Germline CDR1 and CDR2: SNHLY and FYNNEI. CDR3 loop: CASSELNPLAGELFF. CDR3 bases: TGTGCCAGCAGTGAATTAAACCCCTTAGCCGGGGAGCTGTTTTTT.

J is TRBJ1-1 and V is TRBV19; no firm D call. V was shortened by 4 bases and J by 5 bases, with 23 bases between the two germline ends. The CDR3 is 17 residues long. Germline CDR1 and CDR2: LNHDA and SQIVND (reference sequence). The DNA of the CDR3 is TGTGCCAGTAGTACGAATGGACTACGGAGCCTGGGGACTGAAGCTTTCTTT. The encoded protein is CASSTNGLRSLGTEAFF.

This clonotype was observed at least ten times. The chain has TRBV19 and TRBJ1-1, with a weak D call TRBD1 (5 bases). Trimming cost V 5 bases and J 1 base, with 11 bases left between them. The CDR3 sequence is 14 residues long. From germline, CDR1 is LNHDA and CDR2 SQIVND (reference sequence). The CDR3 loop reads CASSWDGTNTEAFF. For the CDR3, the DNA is TGTGCCAGTAGTTGGGACGGAACGAACACTGAAGCTTTCTTT.

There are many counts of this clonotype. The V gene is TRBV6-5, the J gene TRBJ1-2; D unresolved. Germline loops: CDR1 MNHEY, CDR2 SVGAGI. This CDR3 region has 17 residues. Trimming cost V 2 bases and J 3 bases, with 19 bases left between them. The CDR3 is CASSYALGFGLDYGYTF. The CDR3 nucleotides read TGTGCCAGCAGTTACGCTCTAGGTTTTGGGTTGGACTATGGCTACACCTTC.

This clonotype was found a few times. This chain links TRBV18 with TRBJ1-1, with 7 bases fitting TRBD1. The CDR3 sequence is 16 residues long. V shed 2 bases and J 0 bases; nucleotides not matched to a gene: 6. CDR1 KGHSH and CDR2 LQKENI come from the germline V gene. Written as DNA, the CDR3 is TGTGCCAGCTCACCAGACAGGGCCTACATGAACACTGAAGCTTTCTTT. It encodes CASSPDRAYMNTEAFF.

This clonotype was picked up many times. This chain's CDR3 is CASSFTGPYEQYF. CDR3 coding DNA: TGTGCCAGCAGTTTCACAGGTCCCTACGAGCAGTACTTC. The V and J genes are TRBV27 and TRBJ2-7, with a tentative D call TRBD1 (5 bases). CDR1 and CDR2 (germline): MNHEY, SMNVEV (reference sequence). The germline V and J ends were trimmed by 3 bases and 2 bases, with 8 bases remaining between them. The CDR3 loop spans 13 amino acids.

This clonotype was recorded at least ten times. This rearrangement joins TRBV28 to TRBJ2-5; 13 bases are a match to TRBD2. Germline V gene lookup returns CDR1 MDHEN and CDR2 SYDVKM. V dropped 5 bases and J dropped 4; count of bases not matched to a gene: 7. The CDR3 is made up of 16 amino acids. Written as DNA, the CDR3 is TGTGCCAGCAGTCGGACTAGCGGGAGAGGGTCAGAGACCCAGTACTTC. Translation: CASSRTSGRGSETQYF.

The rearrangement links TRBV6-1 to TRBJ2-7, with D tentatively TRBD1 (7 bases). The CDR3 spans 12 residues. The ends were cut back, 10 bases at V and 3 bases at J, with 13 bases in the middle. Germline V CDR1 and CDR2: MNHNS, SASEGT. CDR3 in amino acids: CATEGQYYEQYF. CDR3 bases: TGTGCCACGGAGGGACAGTACTACGAGCAGTACTTC.

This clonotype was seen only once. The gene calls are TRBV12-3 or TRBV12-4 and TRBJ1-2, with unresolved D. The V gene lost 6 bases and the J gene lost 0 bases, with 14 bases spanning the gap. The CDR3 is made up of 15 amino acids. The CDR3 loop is CASRPAPTANYGYTF. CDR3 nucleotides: TGTGCCAGCAGGCCCGCCCCCACAGCTAACTATGGCTACACCTTC.

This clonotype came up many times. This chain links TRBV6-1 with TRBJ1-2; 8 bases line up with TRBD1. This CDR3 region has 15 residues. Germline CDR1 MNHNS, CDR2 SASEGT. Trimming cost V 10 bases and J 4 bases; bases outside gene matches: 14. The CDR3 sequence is CATSWAGGTIYGYTF. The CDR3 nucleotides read TGTGCCACTTCATGGGCAGGGGGCACAATCTATGGCTACACCTTC.

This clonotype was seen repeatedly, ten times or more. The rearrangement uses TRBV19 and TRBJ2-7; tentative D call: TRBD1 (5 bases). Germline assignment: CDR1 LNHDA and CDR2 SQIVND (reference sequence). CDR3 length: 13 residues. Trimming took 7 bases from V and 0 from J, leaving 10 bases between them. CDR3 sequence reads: CASKGASSYEQYF. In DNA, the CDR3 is TGTGCCAGTAAAGGGGCCAGCTCCTACGAGCAGTACTTC.

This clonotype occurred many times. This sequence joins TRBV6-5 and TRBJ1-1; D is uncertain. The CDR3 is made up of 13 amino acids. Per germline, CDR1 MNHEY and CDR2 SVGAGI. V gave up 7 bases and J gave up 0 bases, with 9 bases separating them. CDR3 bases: TGTGCCAGCACATTGTACCTGAACACTGAAGCTTTCTTT. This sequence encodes CASTLYLNTEAFF.

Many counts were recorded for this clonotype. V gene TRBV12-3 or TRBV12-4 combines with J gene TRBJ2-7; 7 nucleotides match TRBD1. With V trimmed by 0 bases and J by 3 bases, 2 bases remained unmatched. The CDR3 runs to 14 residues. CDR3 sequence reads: CASSLAGQYYEQYF. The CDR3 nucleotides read TGTGCCAGCAGTTTAGCGGGACAGTACTACGAGCAGTACTTC.

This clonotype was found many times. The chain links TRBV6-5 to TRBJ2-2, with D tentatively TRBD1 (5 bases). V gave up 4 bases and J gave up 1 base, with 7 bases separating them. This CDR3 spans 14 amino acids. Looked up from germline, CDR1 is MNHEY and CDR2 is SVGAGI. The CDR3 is CASSSTVNTGELFF. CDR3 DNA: TGTGCCAGCAGTTCGACAGTGAACACCGGGGAGCTGTTTTTT.

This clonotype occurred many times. The CDR3 loop reads CASSIGTAYEQYF. The CDR3 bases are TGTGCCAGCAGCATCGGGACAGCCTACGAGCAGTACTTC. This chain joins TRBV5-6 and TRBJ2-7; 7 bases match TRBD1. V lost 4 bases to trimming and J lost 2 bases; unmatched junction nucleotides: 3. The CDR3 covers 13 residues. Germline assignment: CDR1 SGHDT and CDR2 YYEEEE.

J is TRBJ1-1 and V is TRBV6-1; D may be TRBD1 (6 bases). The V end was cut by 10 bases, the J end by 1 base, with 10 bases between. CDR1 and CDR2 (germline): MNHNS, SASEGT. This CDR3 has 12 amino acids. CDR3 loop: CAIEQGNTEAFF. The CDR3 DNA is TGTGCCATCGAACAGGGGAACACTGAAGCTTTCTTT.

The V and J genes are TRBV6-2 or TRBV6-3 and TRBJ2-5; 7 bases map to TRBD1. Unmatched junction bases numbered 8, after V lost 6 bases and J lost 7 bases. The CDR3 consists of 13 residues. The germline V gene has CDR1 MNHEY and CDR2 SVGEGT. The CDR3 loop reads CASSSRQGSTQYF. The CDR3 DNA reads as TGTGCCAGCAGCTCCCGACAGGGTTCGACCCAGTACTTC.